The 26 T cell receptor beta chains reported below all come from one sample, sequenced in a study of T cell changes during pregnancy in multiple sclerosis. Using immunoSEQ multiplex PCR, the repertoire was profiled, and TCRdb retains in-frame clones only, with some absent. The data contain 100,000 or so clones, approximately 92% of them singletons. The sequenced sample was peripheral blood, obtained after pregnancy. All receptors come from a female donor with multiple sclerosis, enrolled in a pregnancy study.

The chain has TRBV11-2 and TRBJ2-2; 10 bases match TRBD2. This CDR3 region has 15 residues. The V and J ends lost 4 bases and 7 bases, in that order; junction bases with no gene match: 6. Germline assignment: CDR1 SGHAT and CDR2 FQNNGV. CDR3 protein: CASSSLAGKFGELFF. The CDR3 nucleotides read TGTGCCAGCAGCTCACTAGCGGGGAAGTTCGGGGAGCTGTTTTTT.

This sequence joins TRBV19 and TRBJ2-6, with 9 bases that match TRBD1. Germline V gene sequence: CDR1 LNHDA, CDR2 SQIVND (reference sequence). This CDR3 comprises 17 residues. V gave up 7 bases and J gave up 1 base; unmatched junction bases: 8. The CDR3 loop is CASIPTGGSSGANVLTF. The CDR3 bases are TGTGCCAGTATTCCGACAGGGGGTTCATCTGGGGCCAACGTCCTGACTTTC. The complete variable domain, with remaining parts taken from reference TRBV19 and TRBJ2-6, reads DGGITQSPKYLFRKEGQNVTLSCEQNLNHDAMYWYRQDPGQGLRLIYYSQIVNDFQKGDIAEGYSVSREKKESFPLTVTSAQKNPTAFYLCASIPTGGSSGANVLTFGAGSRLTVL.

CDR3 DNA sequence: TGTGCCAGCAGCTTGAGAGGTTTTGAATATAATTCACCCCTCCACTTT. Protein: CASSLRGFEYNSPLHF. J is TRBJ1-6 and V is TRBV7-2; no definite D call. Germline V gene lookup returns CDR1 SGHTA and CDR2 FQGNSA. The CDR3 covers 16 residues. Trimming shortened V by 3 bases and J by 4 bases, and 13 bases separated the two germline ends.

The rearrangement uses TRBV15 and TRBJ2-5; possibly TRBD2 for D (5 bases). CDR1 and CDR2 (germline): LNHNV, YYDKDF (reference sequence). The CDR3 length is 13 residues. The germline V and J ends were trimmed by 8 bases and 4 bases, with 14 bases remaining between them. The CDR3 here is CATGLDRGETQYF. DNA for the CDR3: TGTGCCACCGGCCTGGACCGGGGAGAGACCCAGTACTTC.

This chain connects TRBV6-1 to TRBJ2-5, with a weak D call TRBD2 (6 bases). The CDR3 runs 14 residues. Trimming cost V 3 bases and J 5 bases, with 13 bases left between them. The V gene's germline CDR1 is MNHNS and CDR2 SASEGT. Here the CDR3 DNA reads TGTGCCAGCAGTGAGGAGGGTGGGCAGGAGACCCAGTACTTC. Translation: CASSEEGGQETQYF.

This chain uses TRBV9 with TRBJ2-5; possibly TRBD1 for D (6 bases). CDR3 length: 13 residues. CDR1 and CDR2 from the germline V gene are SGDLS and YYNGEE. V dropped 0 bases and J dropped 7 bases, with 10 bases sitting between them. CDR3 loop: CASSVVLGGTQYF. The CDR3 nucleotides read TGTGCCAGCAGCGTAGTCCTAGGGGGGACCCAGTACTTC. The whole variable domain, remainder taken from reference TRBV9 and TRBJ2-5, is DSGVTQTPKHLITATGQRVTLRCSPRSGDLSVYWYQQSLDQGLQFLIQYYNGEERAKGNILERFSAQQFPDLHSELNLSSLELGDSALYFCASSVVLGGTQYFGPGTRLLVL.

The chain uses TRBV27 and TRBJ2-1, with 8 bases matching TRBD1. The ends lost 3 bases at V and 9 bases at J; junction bases unmatched: 10. CDR1 and CDR2 (germline): MNHEY, SMNVEV (reference sequence). This CDR3 is built from 15 residues. CDR3 residues: CASSFSGQGVAEQFF. As DNA, the CDR3 is TGTGCCAGCAGTTTCTCTGGACAGGGTGTTGCTGAGCAGTTCTTC.

The chain joins TRBV5-8 to TRBJ1-2; the match to TRBD1 covers 10 bases. The CDR3 is made up of 14 amino acids. Germline lookup yields CDR1 SGHTS and CDR2 YDEGEE. V gave up 2 bases and J gave up 7 bases; unmatched junction bases: 5. DNA of the CDR3: TGTGCCAGCAGCTTTGACAGGGGGCTTGGTGGCTACACCTTC. Protein sequence: CASSFDRGLGGYTF.

The chain has TRBV2 and TRBJ2-3; 10 positions match TRBD1. The CDR3 has 14 amino acids. With 6 bases clipped from V and 3 bases from J, the junction kept 3 bases outside the gene matches. Germline lookup yields CDR1 SNHLY and CDR2 FYNNEI. The CDR3 loop reads CASSPDRGTDTQYF. The CDR3 DNA reads TGTGCCAGCAGCCCGGACAGGGGGACAGATACGCAGTATTTT.

The chain recombines TRBV19 with TRBJ1-3; maybe TRBD1 (6 bases). There are 14 residues in the CDR3. V lost 6 bases to trimming and J lost 0 bases, with 9 bases between them. Germline values: CDR1 LNHDA, CDR2 SQIVND (reference sequence). CDR3 coding DNA: TGTGCCAGTAGCCAGGGGAGCTCTGGAAACACCATATATTTT. This sequence encodes CASSQGSSGNTIYF.

The rearrangement uses TRBV20-1 and TRBJ2-3, with D perhaps TRBD1 (5 bases). Deletions cut 7 bases from V and 8 bases from J, with 13 bases between. The germline V gene has CDR1 DFQATT and CDR2 SNEGSKA (reference sequence). There are 11 residues in the CDR3. The CDR3 loop is CSVFPQGTQYF. CDR3 bases: TGCAGTGTGTTTCCCCAGGGTACGCAGTATTTT.

V and J are TRBV5-1 and TRBJ2-1; 10 bases map to TRBD2. The trim removed 2 bases at V and 4 bases at J, leaving 3 bases unmatched. The CDR3 spans 15 residues. The germline V gene encodes CDR1 SGHRS and CDR2 YFSETQ. CDR3 sequence: CASSLIAGGYNEQFF. CDR3 coding DNA: TGCGCCAGCAGCTTAATAGCGGGGGGTTACAATGAGCAGTTCTTC.

The chain has TRBV4-3 and TRBJ1-5; 8 bases line up with TRBD1. Looked up from germline, CDR1 is LGHNA and CDR2 is YSLEER. This CDR3 has 14 residues. Trimming cost V 4 bases and J 5 bases; bases outside gene matches: 4. The CDR3, as DNA: TGCGCCAGCAGCCTGGGGACAGGAGATCAGCCCCAGCATTTT. Translation gives CASSLGTGDQPQHF.

V usage is TRBV14 and J usage is TRBJ1-2, with a tentative D call TRBD1 (5 bases). Trimming stripped 3 bases from V and 5 bases from J, with 7 bases between. This CDR3 is 12 amino acids long. Germline CDR1 and CDR2: SGHDN and FVKESK. CDR3 amino acids: CASSHGGYGYTF. CDR3 DNA: TGTGCCAGCAGCCACGGGGGATATGGCTACACCTTC.

V usage is TRBV7-2 and J usage is TRBJ1-1; maybe TRBD1 (6 bases). Germline V gene lookup returns CDR1 SGHTA and CDR2 FQGNSA. The CDR3 contains 13 residues. V lost 5 bases, J lost 6 bases, and 13 bases lay in between. In DNA form, the CDR3 reads TGTGCCAGCAGCCTCCTAGAGGGGGCTGAAGCTTTCTTT. The encoded protein is CASSLLEGAEAFF.

This clone occurred once. The chain recombines TRBV6-6 with TRBJ1-4, with TRBD1 identical over 8 bases. This CDR3 is 16 amino acids long. Unmatched junction bases numbered 10, after V lost 4 bases and J lost 6 bases. Germline V CDR1 and CDR2: MNHNY, SVGAGI (reference sequence). The CDR3 here is CASSFDRGVMDEKLFF. The CDR3 nucleotides read TGTGCCAGCAGTTTCGACAGGGGAGTGATGGATGAAAAACTGTTTTTT.

The chain recombines TRBV29-1 with TRBJ1-1, with D hard to call. Trimming took 4 bases from V and 2 from J, leaving 8 bases between them. Germline CDR1 SQVTM, CDR2 ANQGSEA. The length of the CDR3 is 12 residues. CDR3 nucleotides: TGCAGCGTTGTTCAGGAAAACACTGAAGCTTTCTTT. This gives the protein CSVVQENTEAFF.

This clone came up a few times. This chain joins TRBV7-6 and TRBJ2-2; weak D call: TRBD1 (6 bases). There are 14 residues in the CDR3. The germline V gene encodes CDR1 SGHVS and CDR2 FNYEAQ. The germline V and J ends were trimmed by 4 bases and 7 bases, with 13 bases remaining between them. The CDR3 DNA follows: TGTGCCAGCAGCTCCGATACAGGGATCGGGGAGCTGTTTTTT. It encodes CASSSDTGIGELFF.

This clone was found once. The chain recombines TRBV20-1 with TRBJ2-1; D unresolved. The CDR3 runs to 11 residues. Germline V gene lookup returns CDR1 DFQATT and CDR2 SNEGSKA (reference sequence). V dropped 1 base and J dropped 6 bases, with 4 bases sitting between them. Here the CDR3 reads CSARGLNEQFF. The CDR3 coding sequence is TGCAGTGCTAGAGGTCTCAATGAGCAGTTCTTC.

The genes are TRBV27 and TRBJ1-5, with D possibly being TRBD1 (6 bases). The CDR3 runs 14 residues. Germline assignment: CDR1 MNHEY and CDR2 SMNVEV (reference sequence). V was clipped by 5 bases and J by 3 bases, with 11 bases between them. In DNA, the CDR3 is TGTGCCAGCAGTACTAGGACAGCCAATCAGCCCCAGCATTTT. This translates into CASSTRTANQPQHF.

CDR3 residues: CASNPVRVGNEQFF. The CDR3 nucleotides read TGCGCCAGTAACCCGGTCAGGGTGGGGAATGAGCAGTTCTTC. The chain is built from TRBV10-1 and TRBJ2-1, with a possible D match to TRBD1 (5 bases). CDR1 is WNHNN and CDR2 is SYGVQD in the germline V gene (reference sequence). The CDR3 has 14 amino acids. The germline V and J ends were trimmed by 9 bases and 7 bases, with 19 bases remaining between them.

V gene TRBV4-3 combines with J gene TRBJ1-1; D may be TRBD1 (6 bases). V lost 4 bases and J lost 7, with 19 bases in between. The CDR3 has 15 amino acids. Germline CDR1 is LGHNA and CDR2 is YSLEER. The DNA of the CDR3 is TGCGCCAGCAGCCCTCACAGGGAAGTTAAGATTGAAGCTTTCTTT. This translates into CASSPHREVKIEAFF.

This clone was seen a few times. CDR3 nucleotides: TGTGCCAGCAAAAAGGGGGCAGGGGAAAGCCACGAGCAGTACTTC. This codes for CASKKGAGESHEQYF. The rearrangement links TRBV6-1 to TRBJ2-7, with 7 bases fitting TRBD1. The CDR3 contains 15 residues. V shed 7 bases and J 5 bases; nucleotides not matched to a gene: 14. CDR1 and CDR2 (germline): MNHNS, SASEGT.

This sequence joins TRBV7-2 and TRBJ2-7; 8 bases map to TRBD1. V gave up 5 bases and J gave up 0 bases; unmatched junction bases: 6. This CDR3 spans 15 amino acids. Germline V gene sequence: CDR1 SGHTA, CDR2 FQGNSA. DNA of the CDR3: TGTGCCAGCAGCGCCCAGGGGGCTCCCTCCTACGAGCAGTACTTC. Its translation is CASSAQGAPSYEQYF.

This sequence joins TRBV5-4 and TRBJ2-1, with 10 bases aligning to TRBD2. Unmatched junction bases numbered 0, after V lost 2 bases and J lost 7 bases. The CDR3 runs 13 residues. CDR1 is SGHNT, CDR2 YYREEE, per germline (reference sequence). This CDR3 reads CASSLAGGNEQFF. For the CDR3, the DNA is TGTGCCAGCAGCTTAGCGGGAGGGAATGAGCAGTTCTTC.

The chain employs TRBV7-2 and TRBJ2-7; 8 positions agree with TRBD1. With V trimmed by 2 bases and J by 7 bases, 16 bases remained unmatched. CDR1 is SGHTA and CDR2 is FQGNSA in the germline V gene. The CDR3 is 17 amino acids. The CDR3 DNA follows: TGTGCCAGCAGCTTAAAGGGCGGCGGGCAGGGGGCGTTAGAGCAGTACTTC. Translating it yields CASSLKGGGQGALEQYF.